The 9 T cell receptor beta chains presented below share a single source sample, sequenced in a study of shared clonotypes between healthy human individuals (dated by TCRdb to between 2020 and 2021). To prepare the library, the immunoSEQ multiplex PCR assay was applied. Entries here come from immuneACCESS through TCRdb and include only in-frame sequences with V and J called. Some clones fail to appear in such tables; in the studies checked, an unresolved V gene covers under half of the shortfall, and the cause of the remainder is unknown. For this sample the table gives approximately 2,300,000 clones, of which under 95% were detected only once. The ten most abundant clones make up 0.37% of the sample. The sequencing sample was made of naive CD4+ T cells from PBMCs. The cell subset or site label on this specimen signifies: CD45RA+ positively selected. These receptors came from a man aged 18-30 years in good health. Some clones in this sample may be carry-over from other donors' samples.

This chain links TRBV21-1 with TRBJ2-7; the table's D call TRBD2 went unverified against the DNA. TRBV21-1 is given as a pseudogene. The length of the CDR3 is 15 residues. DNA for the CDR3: TGTGCCAGCAGCAAAGACCTTCGGGGGGGTTACGAGCAGTACTTC. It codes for CASSKDLRGGYEQYF.

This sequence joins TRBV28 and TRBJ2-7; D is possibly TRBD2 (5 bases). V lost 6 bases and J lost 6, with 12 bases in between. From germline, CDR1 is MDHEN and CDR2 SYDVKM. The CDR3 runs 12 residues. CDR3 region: CASSLGGLEQYF. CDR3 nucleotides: TGTGCCAGCAGCCTAGGAGGCCTCGAGCAGTACTTC.

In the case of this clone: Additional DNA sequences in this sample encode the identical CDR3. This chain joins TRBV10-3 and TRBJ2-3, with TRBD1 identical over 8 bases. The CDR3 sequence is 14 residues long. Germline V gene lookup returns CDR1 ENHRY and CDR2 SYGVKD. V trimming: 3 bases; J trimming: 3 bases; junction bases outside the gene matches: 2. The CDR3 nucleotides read TGTGCCATCAGTGAAAGACAGGGGACAGATACGCAGTATTTT. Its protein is CAISERQGTDTQYF.

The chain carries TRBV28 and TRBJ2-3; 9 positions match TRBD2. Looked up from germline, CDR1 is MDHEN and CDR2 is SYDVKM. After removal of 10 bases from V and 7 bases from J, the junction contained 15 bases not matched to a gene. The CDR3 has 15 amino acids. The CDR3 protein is CATADSGSLVNTQYF. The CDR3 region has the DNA TGTGCCACCGCGGATAGCGGGAGTTTAGTAAATACGCAGTATTTT.

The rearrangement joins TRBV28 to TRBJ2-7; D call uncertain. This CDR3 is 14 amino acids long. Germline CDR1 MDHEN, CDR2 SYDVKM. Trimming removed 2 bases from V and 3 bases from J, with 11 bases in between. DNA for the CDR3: TGTGCCAGCAGTTTACGGCCCCCCTTCTACGAGCAGTACTTC. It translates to CASSLRPPFYEQYF.

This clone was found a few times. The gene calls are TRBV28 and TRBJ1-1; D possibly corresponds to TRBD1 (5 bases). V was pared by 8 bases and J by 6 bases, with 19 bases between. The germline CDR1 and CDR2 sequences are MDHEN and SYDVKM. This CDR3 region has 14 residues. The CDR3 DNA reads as TGTGCCAGCGTGGGGCCCCGCCGAGAGGCTGAAGCTTTCTTT. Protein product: CASVGPRREAEAFF.

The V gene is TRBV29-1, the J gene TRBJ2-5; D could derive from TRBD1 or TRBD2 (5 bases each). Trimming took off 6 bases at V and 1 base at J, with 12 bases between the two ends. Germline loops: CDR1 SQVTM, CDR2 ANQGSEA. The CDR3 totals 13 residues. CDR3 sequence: CSVARGAQETQYF. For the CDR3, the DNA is TGCAGCGTCGCACGGGGCGCCCAAGAGACCCAGTACTTC.

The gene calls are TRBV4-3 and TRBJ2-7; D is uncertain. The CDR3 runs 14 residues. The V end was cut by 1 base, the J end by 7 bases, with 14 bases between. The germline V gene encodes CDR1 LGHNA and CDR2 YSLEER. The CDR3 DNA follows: TGCGCCAGCAGCCAAGGGTCCGTGGGCACAGAGCAGTACTTC. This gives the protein CASSQGSVGTEQYF.

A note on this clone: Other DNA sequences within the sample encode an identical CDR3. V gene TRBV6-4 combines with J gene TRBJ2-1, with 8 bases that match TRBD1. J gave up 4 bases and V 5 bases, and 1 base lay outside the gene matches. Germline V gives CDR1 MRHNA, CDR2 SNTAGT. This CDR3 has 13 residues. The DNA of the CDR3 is TGTGCCAGCAGTAGGACAGGGTACAATGAGCAGTTCTTC. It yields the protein CASSRTGYNEQFF.